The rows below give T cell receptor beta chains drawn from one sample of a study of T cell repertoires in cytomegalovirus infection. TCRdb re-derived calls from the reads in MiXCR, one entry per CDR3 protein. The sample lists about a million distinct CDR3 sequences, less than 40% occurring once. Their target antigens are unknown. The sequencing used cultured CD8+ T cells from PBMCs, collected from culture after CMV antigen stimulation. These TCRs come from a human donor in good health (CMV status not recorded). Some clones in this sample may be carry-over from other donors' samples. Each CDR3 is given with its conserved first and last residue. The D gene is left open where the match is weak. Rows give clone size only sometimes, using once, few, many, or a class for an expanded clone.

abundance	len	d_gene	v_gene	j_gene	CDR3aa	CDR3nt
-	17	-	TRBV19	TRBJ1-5	CASSIPLAGDWEQPQHF	TGTGCCAGTAGTATCCCCCTGGCAGGGGATTGGGAACAGCCCCAGCATTTT
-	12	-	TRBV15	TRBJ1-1	CATNSRNTEAFF	TGTGCCACCAACAGTAGGAACACTGAAGCTTTCTTT
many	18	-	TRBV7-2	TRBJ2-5	CASSLRRFGVRRQETQYF	TGTGCCAGCAGCTTAAGGAGGTTTGGAGTGCGCAGGCAAGAGACCCAGTACTTC
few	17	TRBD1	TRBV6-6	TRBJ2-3	CASSPNPRQGSTDTQYF	TGTGCCAGCAGCCCAAATCCTCGACAGGGCAGCACAGATACGCAGTATTTT
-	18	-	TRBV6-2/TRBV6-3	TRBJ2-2	CASSKATGPQTNTGELFF	TGTGCCAGCAGTAAGGCGACAGGACCCCAAACGAACACCGGGGAGCTGTTTTTT
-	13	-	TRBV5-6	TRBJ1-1	CASSLAGLPEAFF	TGTGCCAGCAGCTTGGCCGGTCTCCCTGAAGCTTTCTTT
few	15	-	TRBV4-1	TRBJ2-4	CASSQSLGGSNIQYF	TGCGCCAGCAGCCAGTCCCTCGGGGGTTCGAACATTCAGTACTTC
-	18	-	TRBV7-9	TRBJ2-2	CASSRSSWVDSFTGELFF	TGTGCCAGCAGCCGCTCGTCTTGGGTCGATTCGTTCACCGGGGAGCTGTTTTTT
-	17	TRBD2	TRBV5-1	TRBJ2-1	CASSFGLAGVHDNEQFF	TGCGCCAGCAGCTTCGGACTAGCGGGGGTACACGACAATGAGCAGTTCTTC
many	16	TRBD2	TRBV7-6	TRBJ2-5	CASSLSPSGVQETQYF	TGTGCCAGCAGCTTAAGTCCTAGCGGGGTTCAAGAGACCCAGTACTTC
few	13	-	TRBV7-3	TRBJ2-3	CASSSGMPDTQYF	TGTGCCAGCAGCTCCGGTATGCCAGATACGCAGTATTTT
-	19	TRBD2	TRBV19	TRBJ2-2	CASSPSEERGPLNTGELFF	TGTGCCAGTAGTCCCTCCGAGGAGCGGGGGCCTCTTAACACCGGGGAGCTGTTTTTT
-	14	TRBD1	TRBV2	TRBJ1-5	CASRRQGKDQPQHF	TGTGCCAGCAGAAGACAGGGAAAGGATCAGCCCCAGCATTTT
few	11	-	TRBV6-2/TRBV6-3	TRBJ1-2	CASMGLSGYTF	TGTGCCAGCATGGGCCTCAGCGGCTACACCTTC
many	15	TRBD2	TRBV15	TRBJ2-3	CATSSQRGGTDTQYF	TGTGCCACCAGCAGCCAGCGGGGTGGCACAGATACGCAGTATTTT
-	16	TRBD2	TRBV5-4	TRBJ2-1	CASSYTSGGALNEQFF	TGTGCCAGCAGCTACACTAGCGGGGGGGCTCTTAATGAGCAGTTCTTC
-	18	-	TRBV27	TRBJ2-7	CASSFLPTGPDNHYEQYF	TGTGCCAGCAGTTTCCTACCTACCGGGCCAGATAACCACTACGAGCAGTACTTC
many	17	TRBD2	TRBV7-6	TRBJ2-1	CASSLAPGLAAYNEQFF	TGTGCCAGCAGCTTAGCCCCGGGACTAGCTGCCTACAATGAGCAGTTCTTC
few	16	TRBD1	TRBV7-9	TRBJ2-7	CASSSGQGGFPYEQYF	TGTGCCAGCAGCTCTGGACAGGGGGGATTTCCCTACGAGCAGTACTTC
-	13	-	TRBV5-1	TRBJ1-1	CASSLEDPLEAFF	TGCGCCAGCAGCTTGGAGGACCCTCTTGAAGCTTTCTTT
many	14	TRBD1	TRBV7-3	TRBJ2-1	CASSLSGQGYEQFF	TGTGCCAGCAGCCTATCTGGACAGGGCTATGAGCAGTTCTTC
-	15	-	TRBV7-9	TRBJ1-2	CASSLGSTGQHGYTF	TGTGCCAGCAGCTTAGGGTCTACCGGGCAGCATGGCTACACCTTC
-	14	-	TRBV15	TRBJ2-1	CATSQRAAYNEQFF	TGTGCCACCAGTCAACGGGCAGCGTACAATGAGCAGTTCTTC
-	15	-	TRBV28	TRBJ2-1	CASRGDFSSYNEQFF	TGTGCCAGCAGGGGGGACTTTAGCTCCTACAATGAGCAGTTCTTC
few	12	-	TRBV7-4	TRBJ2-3	CASSFIGDTQYF	TGTGCCAGCAGCTTTATAGGGGATACGCAGTATTTT
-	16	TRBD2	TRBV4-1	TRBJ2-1	CASSQSGGGIYNEQFF	TGCGCCAGCAGCCAAAGCGGGGGAGGGATCTACAATGAGCAGTTCTTC
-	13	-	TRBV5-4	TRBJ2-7	CASSWDNYYEQYF	TGTGCCAGCAGCTGGGACAACTATTACGAGCAGTACTTC
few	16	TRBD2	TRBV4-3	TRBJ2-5	CASSPGLAGPRETQYF	TGCGCCAGCAGCCCGGGACTAGCGGGGCCAAGAGAGACCCAGTACTTC
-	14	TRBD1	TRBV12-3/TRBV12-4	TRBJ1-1	CASSLGTGVPEAFF	TGTGCCAGCAGTTTAGGGACAGGGGTCCCTGAAGCTTTCTTT
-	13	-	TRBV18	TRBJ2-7	CASSPDPSYEQYF	TGTGCCAGCTCACCAGACCCCTCCTACGAGCAGTACTTC
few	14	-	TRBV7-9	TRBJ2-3	CASSSDGSTDTQYF	TGTGCCAGCAGCTCGGACGGTAGCACAGATACGCAGTATTTT
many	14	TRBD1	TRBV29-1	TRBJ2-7	CSVAGTGVRYEQYF	TGCAGCGTAGCCGGGACAGGGGTAAGGTACGAGCAGTACTTC
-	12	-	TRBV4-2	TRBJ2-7	CASSQVLNEQYF	TGTGCCAGCAGCCAAGTTTTGAACGAGCAGTACTTC
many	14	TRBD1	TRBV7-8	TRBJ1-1	CASEGQGMNTEAFF	TGTGCCAGCGAGGGACAGGGAATGAACACTGAAGCTTTCTTT
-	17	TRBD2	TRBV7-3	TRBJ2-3	CASSPRGGAAKGDTQYF	TGTGCCAGCAGCCCCCGGGGGGGGGCGGCGAAAGGAGATACGCAGTATTTT
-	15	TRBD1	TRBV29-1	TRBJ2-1	CCVRTGQARYNEQFF	TGCTGCGTCCGAACGGGACAGGCCAGATACAATGAGCAGTTCTTC
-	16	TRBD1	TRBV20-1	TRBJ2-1	CSASGLDRVSYNEQFF	TGCAGTGCTAGCGGGTTGGACAGGGTATCCTACAATGAGCAGTTCTTC
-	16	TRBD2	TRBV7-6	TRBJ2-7	CASSSSRTSGDYEQYF	TGTGCCAGCAGCTCGAGCCGGACTAGCGGGGACTACGAGCAGTACTTC
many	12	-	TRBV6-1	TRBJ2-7	CASSEGHYEQYF	TGTGCCAGCAGTGAAGGTCACTACGAGCAGTACTTC
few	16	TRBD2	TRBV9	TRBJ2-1	CASSPRGAGGYNEQFF	TGTGCCAGCAGCCCCCGGGGAGCGGGGGGTTACAATGAGCAGTTCTTC
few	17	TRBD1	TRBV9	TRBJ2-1	CASSGSGGEFLVDEQFF	TGTGCCAGCAGCGGATCAGGGGGTGAATTCCTAGTGGATGAGCAGTTCTTC
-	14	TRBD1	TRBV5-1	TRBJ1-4	CASRSGTGVEKLFF	TGCGCCAGCAGATCCGGGACAGGGGTTGAAAAACTGTTTTTT
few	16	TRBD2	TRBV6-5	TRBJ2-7	CASSYSTSGGRYEQYF	TGTGCCAGCAGTTACTCTACTAGCGGGGGGCGCTACGAGCAGTACTTC
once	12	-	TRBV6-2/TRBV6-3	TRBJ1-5	CANNLDQWPQHF	TGTGCCAACAACCTCGACCAGTGGCCCCAGCATTTT
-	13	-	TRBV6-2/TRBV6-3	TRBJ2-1	CTSSYSKTNEQFF	TGTACCAGCAGTTACTCGAAGACGAATGAGCAGTTCTTC
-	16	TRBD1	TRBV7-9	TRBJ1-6	CASSSGQGSYNSPLHF	TGTGCCAGCAGCTCCGGACAGGGATCCTATAATTCACCCCTCCACTTT
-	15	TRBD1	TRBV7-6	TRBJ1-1	CASSYDRGRVTEAFF	TGTGCCAGCAGCTACGACAGGGGGCGGGTCACTGAAGCTTTCTTT
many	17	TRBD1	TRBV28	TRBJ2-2	CASSLGIGTGNTGELFF	TGTGCCAGCAGTTTAGGAATCGGGACAGGGAACACCGGGGAGCTGTTTTTT
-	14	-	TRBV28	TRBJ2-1	CASTLEGGLNEQFF	TGTGCCAGCACCCTTGAGGGGGGGCTCAATGAGCAGTTCTTC
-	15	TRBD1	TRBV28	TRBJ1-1	CASSLSGGPNTEAFF	TGTGCCAGCAGTTTATCAGGGGGCCCGAACACTGAAGCTTTCTTT
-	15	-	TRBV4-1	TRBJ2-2	CASSQDKKGTGELFF	TGTGCCAGCAGCCAAGATAAGAAGGGCACCGGGGAGCTGTTTTTT